The clone carrying this T cell receptor (beta chain) was counted ten times or more. Its antigen is currently unknown. The sample comes from a study of regulatory T cells in long-lasting Graves disease. This CDR3 is 14 amino acids long. V dropped 2 bases and J dropped 3 bases, with 11 bases sitting between them. Germline V lookup: CDR1 SGHAT, CDR2 FQNNGV. Arm-PCR of CDR3 regions and iRepertoire HTBI primers were used to build TCR beta libraries. One entry per CDR3 protein, called by TCRdb with MiXCR from the multiplex PCR reads. This table has over 500,000 distinct CDR3 sequences, 15% to 20% appearing once. Time point noted: newly diagnosed GD, antithyroid drugs for less than 3 months. RNA extracted from PBMCs served as the sequencing template. Study findings and constraints: The researchers studied only peripheral blood, not thyroid tissue. Preferential use of TRBV28, TRBJ1-2 and TRBJ2-5 was seen in persistent disease.

These sequences were also reported in another study, on T cells in Graves' hyperthyroidism and ophthalmopathy. That investigation notes: Initially, a first-round RT-PCR of the TCR CDR3 employed the HTBI primer set.

V usage is TRBV11-2 and J usage is TRBJ2-7; perhaps TRBD2 as D (5 bases). Sample: peripheral blood mononuclear cells (PBMCs), taken at new diagnosis, from a patient treated with antithyroid drugs. The TCR originated in a man between 18 and 29 years old with Graves disease. The DNA of the CDR3 is TGTGCCAGCAGCTTAAGCAGCGGAGGCTACGAGCAGTACTTC. It specifies CASSLSSGGYEQYF. Full variable domain (outside the CDR3, taken from reference TRBV11-2 and TRBJ2-7): EAGVAQSPRYKIIEKRQSVAFWCNPISGHATLYWYQQILGQGPKLLIQFQNNGVVDDSQLPKDRFSAERLKGVDSTLKIQPAKLEDSAVYLCASSLSSGGYEQYFGPGTRLTVT.